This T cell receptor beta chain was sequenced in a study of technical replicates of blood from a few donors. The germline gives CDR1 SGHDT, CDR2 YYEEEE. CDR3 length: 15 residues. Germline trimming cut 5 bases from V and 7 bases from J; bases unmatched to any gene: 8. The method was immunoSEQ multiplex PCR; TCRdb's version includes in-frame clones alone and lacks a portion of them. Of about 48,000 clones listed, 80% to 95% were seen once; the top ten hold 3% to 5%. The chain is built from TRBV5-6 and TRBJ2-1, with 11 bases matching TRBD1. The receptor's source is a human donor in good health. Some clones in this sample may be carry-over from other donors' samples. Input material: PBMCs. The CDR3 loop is CASRPGTGGRNEQFF. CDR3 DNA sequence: TGTGCCAGCAGGCCCGGGACAGGGGGAAGGAATGAGCAGTTCTTC.